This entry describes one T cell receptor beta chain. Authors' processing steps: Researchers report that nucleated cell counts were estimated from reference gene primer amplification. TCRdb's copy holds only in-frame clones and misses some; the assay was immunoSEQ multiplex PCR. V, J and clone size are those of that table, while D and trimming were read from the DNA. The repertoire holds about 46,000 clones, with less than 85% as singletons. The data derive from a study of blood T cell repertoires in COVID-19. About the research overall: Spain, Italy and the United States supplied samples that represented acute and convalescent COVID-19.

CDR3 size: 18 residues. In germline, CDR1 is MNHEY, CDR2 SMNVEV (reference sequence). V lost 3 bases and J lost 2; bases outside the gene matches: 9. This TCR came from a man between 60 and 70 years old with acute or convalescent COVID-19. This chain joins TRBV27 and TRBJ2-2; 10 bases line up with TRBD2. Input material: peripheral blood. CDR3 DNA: TGTGCCAGCAGTTTCGGGGTTAGCGGGGGGTCAAACACCGGGGAGCTGTTTTTT. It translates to CASSFGVSGGSNTGELFF.